This entry features one T cell receptor (beta chain) sequence. This clone's antigen is unknown. No much larger clone exists at a distance of one base, and base qualities are not known. Taken from cysteine to phenylalanine, the CDR3 has 16 residues. The DNA shown is the 48-base CDR3, in frame from base 1. The germline V gene yields SGHVS for CDR1 and FQNEAQ for CDR2. The trim is 2 bases for V and 4 bases for J, with a gap of 17 bases between the germline ends. The collaborating institutions used their own protocols to collect whole blood in K2EDTA tubes. For TCRbeta analysis, collaborators shipped samples as frozen whole blood, isolated PBMCs, or DNA extracted from either of those sample types. This entry belongs to a study of blood T cell repertoires in COVID-19 (dated by TCRdb to the early 2020s). Background on the whole study: Collaborator samples came from the United States, Italy and Spain and covered acute and convalescent phases of COVID-19. The dataset comprised deeply sampled blood TCRbeta repertoires from subjects exposed to, actively infected with, or recovered from COVID-19. The samples were drawn from the first 160 participants of the ongoing ImmuneRACE study and from 1,254 subjects provided by 6 global collaborators. The material from the prospective study consisted of cDNA or gDNA derived from T cells, B-cell-depleted T cells, or PBMCs. The repertoires were released in a freely available public database intended as a resource for research on the immune response to SARS-CoV-2. The sample metadata nearly always contained a de-identified subject ID, COVID-19 status, age in years and sex. Where available, HLA class I and class II types were taken from metadata supplied by the sample provider and were not determined by assay-based typing. General conclusions and limits of the study: The quantity of clinical and demographic metadata differed by source and by participant and was supplied without curation.

TCRbeta CDR3 regions were amplified from genomic DNA using the immunoSEQ Assay, a bias-controlled multiplex PCR. The authors' analysis ran thus. Within the assay, amplification of reference gene primers was used to estimate how many nucleated cells each sample contained. Sequence reads were collapsed and filtered to measure the absolute abundance of every unique TCRbeta CDR3 rearrangement. For each sample, productive Simpson clonality was calculated as the square root of Simpson's diversity index across productive rearrangements. Drawn from immuneACCESS, this table holds only the in-frame rearrangements with V and J called that TCRdb kept. Clones are partly lost; checked studies trace under half to an unresolved V gene and leave the rest unexplained. That table furnishes V, J and clone size, whereas the DNA furnished D and trimming. For this sample the table gives some 70,000 clones, of which about 86% were detected only once. Jointly, the top ten make up 1.4% of the sample.

Recombination joined TRBV7-8 with TRBJ1-2; a tentative D call is TRBD1 (5 bases match). The source of this sequence is a woman aged 55-69 years with acute or convalescent COVID-19. Sequencing was carried out using peripheral blood. CDR3 region: CASSLLSGGTPYGYTF. The nucleotides read TGTGCCAGCAGCTTATTAAGCGGAGGGACCCCCTATGGCTACACCTTC.